These 8 T cell receptor beta chains originate from one sample sequenced in a study of beta chain features in type 1 diabetes (dated by TCRdb to between 2017 and 2018). Library preparation was by the immunoSEQ multiplex PCR assay. The High Capacity cDNA Reverse Transcription Kit was used to reverse transcribe all of the isolated RNA, meaning that expressed TCRB transcripts were what got sequenced. Sourced from immuneACCESS, this table was stored by TCRdb with only in-frame sequences that have V and J called. A share of the clones is absent; for the studies checked, an unresolved V gene accounts for under half, and the remainder has no known explanation. Counted in this sample were around 430,000 clones; 30% of them appeared once. The ten largest clones add up to 0.05% to 0.065% of the sample. Material: naive CD4+ T cells from blood. Sample cell subset or site, as interpreted from the label and publication: true naive CD4+ T cells. The source is a man aged 18 to 29 in good health.

The genes are TRBV6-5 and TRBJ2-3; D is possibly TRBD1 (6 bases). There are 15 residues in the CDR3. Trimming pared 6 bases from V and 2 bases from J, leaving 15 bases between. Looked up from germline, CDR1 is MNHEY and CDR2 is SVGAGI. The CDR3 sequence: CASSPGHVNTDTQYF. The CDR3, as DNA: TGTGCCAGCAGCCCGGGACACGTTAACACAGATACGCAGTATTTT.

The V gene is TRBV30, the J gene TRBJ1-5; TRBD1 aligns across 8 bases. The trim removed 3 bases at V and 6 bases at J, leaving 7 bases unmatched. Germline CDR1 and CDR2: GTSNPN and SVGIG (reference sequence). The CDR3 sequence is 14 residues long. CDR3 region: CAWRSRGPGQPQHF. The CDR3, as DNA: TGTGCCTGGAGATCCAGGGGGCCTGGTCAGCCCCAGCATTTT.

This clone was seen only a few times. This CDR3 reads CASSLEPVGETQYF. The CDR3 nucleotides are TGTGCCAGCAGCTTAGAACCAGTCGGGGAGACCCAGTACTTC. The rearrangement uses TRBV13 and TRBJ2-5; D unclear. The ends were cut back, 1 base at V and 5 bases at J, with 11 bases in the middle. CDR3 length: 14 amino acids. Germline V gene sequence: CDR1 PRHDT, CDR2 FYEKMQ (reference sequence).

This clone has more than one count but fewer than ten. The chain is built from TRBV29-1 and TRBJ2-1, with no clear D. Germline CDR1 SQVTM, CDR2 ANQGSEA. The CDR3 length is 12 residues. Trimming cost V 4 bases and J 8 bases, with 12 bases left between them. The CDR3 coding sequence is TGCAGCGTTGTCCAGTTTGTGGATGAGCAGTTCTTC. This translates into CSVVQFVDEQFF.

This chain links TRBV28 with TRBJ2-5; D perhaps matches TRBD2 (5 bases). The CDR3 is made up of 13 amino acids. V shed 7 bases and J shed 5 bases, with 14 bases lying between them. Germline CDR1 and CDR2: MDHEN and SYDVKM. Here the CDR3 reads CASTWGALETQYF. CDR3 sequence (DNA): TGTGCCAGCACCTGGGGAGCGTTGGAGACCCAGTACTTC.

This clone was observed a few times. V usage is TRBV7-2 and J usage is TRBJ1-5; the D is unclear. Germline V CDR1 and CDR2: SGHTA, FQGNSA. There are 13 residues in the CDR3. Trimming removed 1 base from V and 5 bases from J, with 6 bases in between. The CDR3 spells CASSLVADQPQHF. CDR3 nucleotides: TGTGCCAGCAGCTTAGTAGCTGATCAGCCCCAGCATTTT.

The chain's CDR3 is CSAIGDYGYTF. As DNA, the CDR3 is TGCAGTGCAATTGGGGACTATGGCTACACCTTC. The chain recombines TRBV20-1 with TRBJ1-2; D not resolved. This CDR3 is built from 11 residues. The V gene's germline CDR1 is DFQATT and CDR2 SNEGSKA (reference sequence). V lost 6 bases and J 3 bases, leaving 8 bases between the germline ends.

Only one count was recorded for this clone. The rearrangement joins TRBV5-1 to TRBJ2-3; 8 bases agree with TRBD1. There are 15 residues in the CDR3. The V gene's germline CDR1 is SGHRS and CDR2 YFSETQ. The V and J ends lost 4 bases and 2 bases, in that order; junction bases with no gene match: 6. The CDR3: CASSEATGDTDTQYF. In DNA form, the CDR3 reads TGCGCCAGCAGCGAAGCGACAGGGGACACAGATACGCAGTATTTT.